This TCR beta chain derives from a study of T-cell reconstitution after alpha-beta-depleted transplantation in children. This clonotype was counted ten times or more. Unique molecular identifiers tagged the TCRbeta library. TCRdb analysed the PCR reads with MiXCR anew, one entry per CDR3 protein. The table shows about 170,000 distinct CDR3 sequences, with roughly 11% occurring only once. The CDR3 is 13 residues long. The ends were cut back, 6 bases at V and 5 bases at J, with 14 bases in the middle. The germline V gene encodes CDR1 ENHRY and CDR2 SYGVKD. The clonotype was recovered from a boy aged 2 to 10 with acute myeloid leukemia, due to receive a stem cell transplant. The sample in question was PBMCs, obtained before TCRalphabeta/CD19-depleted stem cell transplant. V usage is TRBV10-3 and J usage is TRBJ2-7, with D perhaps matching TRBD2 (5 bases). CDR3 protein: CAIRRACGDEQYV. CDR3 in DNA: TGTGCCATCAGGCGGGCCTGTGGGGACGAGCAGTACGTC.